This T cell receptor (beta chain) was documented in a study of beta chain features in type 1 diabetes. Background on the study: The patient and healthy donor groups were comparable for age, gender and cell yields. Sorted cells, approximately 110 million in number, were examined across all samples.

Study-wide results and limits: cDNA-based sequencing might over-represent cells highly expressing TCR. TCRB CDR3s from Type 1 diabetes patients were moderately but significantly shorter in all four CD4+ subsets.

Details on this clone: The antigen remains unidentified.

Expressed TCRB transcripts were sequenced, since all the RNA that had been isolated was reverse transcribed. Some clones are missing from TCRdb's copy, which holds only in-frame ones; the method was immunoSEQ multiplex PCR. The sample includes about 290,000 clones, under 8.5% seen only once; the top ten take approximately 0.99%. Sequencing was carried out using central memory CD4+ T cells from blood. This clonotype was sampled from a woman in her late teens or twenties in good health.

CDR3 nucleotide sequence: TGCGCCAGCACATGGGGGAGTACGAACACCGGGGAGCTGTTTTTT. It specifies CASTWGSTNTGELFF. This sequence joins TRBV5-1 and TRBJ2-2; possibly TRBD1 or TRBD2 for D (5 bases each). Germline V lookup: CDR1 SGHRS, CDR2 YFSETQ. Trimming took 6 bases from V and 0 from J, leaving 12 bases between them. The CDR3 totals 15 residues.